This TCR beta chain was captured in a study of T-cell reconstitution after alpha-beta-depleted transplantation in children. CDR3 length: 14 amino acids. Germline CDR1 SEHNR, CDR2 FQNEAQ (reference sequence). Deletions cut 2 bases from V and 5 bases from J, with 12 bases between. Unique molecular identifiers were incorporated during preparation of the TCRbeta library. TCRdb itself ran the PCR reads through MiXCR, one entry per CDR3 protein. Here the sample spans about 600,000 distinct CDR3 sequences, under 12% being singletons. This clonotype was detected ten times or more. This specimen was PBMCs from the stem cell graft donor, taken from the stem cell graft. The V and J genes are TRBV7-9 and TRBJ2-5; D possibly corresponds to TRBD1 (5 bases). The sequence was obtained from a human donor who donated a stem cell graft to a child with acute myeloid leukemia. CDR3 region: CASSLYQGRETQYF. As DNA, the CDR3 is TGTGCCAGCAGCTTATATCAGGGCCGGGAGACCCAGTACTTC.